This entry features one TCR beta chain sequence. The data derive from a study of blood T cell repertoires in COVID-19. Study information: Samples representing acute and convalescent COVID-19 were sourced from the United States, Italy and Spain. The analysed material was cDNA or gDNA that came from T cells, B-cell-depleted T cells, or PBMCs.

V shed 8 bases and J shed 4 bases, with 14 bases lying between them. From germline, CDR1 is SNHLY and CDR2 FYNNEI. The CDR3 is 13 amino acids. Methods used by the authors: Reference gene primer amplification yielded estimated nucleated cell counts. Profiling relied on immunoSEQ multiplex PCR, and the TCRdb table lists in-frame clones only, not all of them. The V and J calls and clone size come from that table; D and trimming were worked out from the DNA. The sample has 130,000 to 150,000 clones; just under 90% are singletons. The chain recombines TRBV2 with TRBJ1-1, with D perhaps TRBD1 (6 bases). This receptor was obtained from a woman between 50 and 59 years old with active or convalescent COVID-19. What was sequenced was peripheral blood. The CDR3 sequence: CASEGEGGTEAFF. The CDR3 bases are TGTGCCAGCGAAGGGGAAGGGGGCACTGAAGCTTTCTTT.